These 13 T cell receptor beta chains came from one sample sequenced in a study. TCRdb re-called the RT-PCR reads with MiXCR, one entry per CDR3 protein. The sample has hundreds of thousands of distinct CDR3 sequences, approximately 15% seen once. Sequences were obtained from memory CD4+ T cells from blood. The source of these receptors is a female donor in good health, serving as a healthy control.

This clonotype was found a few times. The chain links TRBV7-2 to TRBJ1-4; a weak D match, TRBD1 (6 bases). The CDR3 spans 16 residues. The V gene's germline CDR1 is SGHTA and CDR2 FQGNSA. V lost 1 base to trimming and J lost 1 base, with 10 bases between them. In DNA, the CDR3 is TGTGCCAGCAGCTTAGTCGTAGGGGGAACTAATGAAAAACTGTTTTTT. As protein: CASSLVVGGTNEKLFF.

This clonotype was detected only a few times. This chain joins TRBV5-1 and TRBJ2-5; D might be TRBD1 (7 bases). The germline CDR1 and CDR2 sequences are SGHRS and YFSETQ. Trimming removed 4 bases from V and 5 bases from J, with 18 bases in between. This CDR3 is 15 amino acids long. CDR3 in DNA: TGCGCCAGCAGCCGGGAGAACAGGGGCTTTGAGACCCAGTACTTC. It yields the protein CASSRENRGFETQYF.

This clonotype was counted many times. V usage is TRBV5-1 and J usage is TRBJ2-3, with 7 bases identical to TRBD1. V shed 6 bases, J shed 3 bases, and the junction held 10 bases outside the gene matches. The CDR3 runs 15 residues. The germline V gene encodes CDR1 SGHRS and CDR2 YFSETQ. This chain's CDR3 is CASTIQGIGTDTQYF. The CDR3 DNA is TGCGCCAGCACGATACAGGGGATTGGTACAGATACGCAGTATTTT.

This clonotype showed up just a few times. The J gene is TRBJ1-1, the V gene TRBV6-5, with no clear D. This CDR3 comprises 13 residues. From germline, CDR1 is MNHEY and CDR2 SVGAGI. V was cut by 2 bases and J by 4 bases, with 8 bases left in between. CDR3 coding DNA: TGTGCCAGCAGTTACAGGTTGGCCACTGAAGCTTTCTTT. It yields the protein CASSYRLATEAFF.

This clonotype came up many times. The chain uses TRBV6-5 and TRBJ2-3; possibly TRBD1 or TRBD2 for D (7 bases each). This CDR3 contains 17 residues. The V and J ends lost 0 bases and 1 base respectively, with 14 bases between them. CDR1 is MNHEY and CDR2 is SVGAGI in the germline V gene. The CDR3 protein is CASSYSGGGGGTDTQYF. The CDR3 DNA reads TGTGCCAGCAGTTACTCGGGAGGGGGCGGTGGCACAGATACGCAGTATTTT.

This clonotype was counted ten times or more. This chain joins TRBV20-1 and TRBJ2-5; D gene uncertain. V lost 2 bases and J lost 5, with 15 bases in between. Germline V lookup: CDR1 DFQATT, CDR2 SNEGSKA (reference sequence). The CDR3 runs to 14 residues. CDR3 protein: CSARSALVGETQYF. The CDR3 DNA reads TGCAGTGCTAGATCGGCCTTGGTGGGGGAGACCCAGTACTTC.

The J gene is TRBJ2-3, the V gene TRBV10-3; D is undetermined. The CDR3 runs to 12 residues. The V and J ends lost 4 bases and 2 bases respectively, with 4 bases between them. Per germline, CDR1 ENHRY and CDR2 SYGVKD. The CDR3 DNA is TGTGCCATCAGTGCAGTCACAGATACGCAGTATTTT. Translating gives CAISAVTDTQYF.

In this sample, this clonotype turned up many times. The gene calls are TRBV7-3 and TRBJ2-1, with 7 bases identical to TRBD1. Germline V gene data show CDR1 as SGHTA and CDR2 as FQGTGA. Losses at the gene ends were 5 bases for V and 7 bases for J; bases not matched to a gene: 5. The CDR3 has 13 amino acids. CDR3 nucleotide sequence: TGTGCCAGCAGCATCGGGACAGTGAATGAGCAGTTCTTC. Translating gives CASSIGTVNEQFF. Combining the CDR3 with reference TRBV7-3 and TRBJ2-1 gives the whole variable domain GAGVSQTPSNKVTEKGKYVELRCDPISGHTALYWYRQSLGQGPEFLIYFQGTGAADDSGLPNDRFFAVRPEGSVSTLKIQRTERGDSAVYLCASSIGTVNEQFFGPGTRLTVL.

This clonotype came up many times. The rearrangement joins TRBV7-2 to TRBJ1-1, with TRBD1 matching 7 bases. The germline V gene has CDR1 SGHTA and CDR2 FQGNSA. V dropped 3 bases and J dropped 6; count of bases not matched to a gene: 4. The CDR3 has 13 amino acids. The CDR3 DNA reads as TGTGCCAGCAGCTTCTCAGGGGGTTCTGAAGCTTTCTTT. Its translation: CASSFSGGSEAFF.

This clonotype was found a few times. The V and J genes are TRBV6-1 and TRBJ2-7; TRBD1 matches at 8 bases. Germline loops: CDR1 MNHNS, CDR2 SASEGT. The V and J ends lost 4 bases and 7 bases, in that order; junction bases with no gene match: 9. The CDR3 consists of 14 residues. CDR3 DNA sequence: TGTGCCAGCAGTGGGGGGACAGGAAGGGGGGAGCAGTACTTC. Translated, it gives CASSGGTGRGEQYF.

The chain employs TRBV4-1 and TRBJ1-1; D is ambiguous. V was pared by 0 bases and J by 8 bases, with 10 bases between. CDR3 length: 13 residues. Germline CDR1 reads MGHRA; CDR2 reads YSYEKL. In nucleotides, the CDR3 is TGCGCCAGCAGCCAAGATACATTCCGAGAAGCTTTCTTT. This gives the protein CASSQDTFREAFF.

This clonotype was picked up a small number of times. J is TRBJ1-2 and V is TRBV6-1; 8 bases align to TRBD1. With V trimmed by 6 bases and J by 2 bases, 5 bases remained unmatched. In germline, CDR1 is MNHNS, CDR2 SASEGT. This CDR3 region has 14 residues. The CDR3 reads CASRTRTGNYGYTF. The CDR3 nucleotides are TGTGCCAGCAGGACCCGGACAGGGAACTATGGCTACACCTTC.

CDR3 loop: CSAKAEGTYEQYF. In nucleotides, the CDR3 is TGCAGTGCGAAGGCTGAGGGAACCTACGAGCAGTACTTC. The genes are TRBV20-1 and TRBJ2-7, with D perhaps TRBD2 (5 bases). The germline gives CDR1 DFQATT, CDR2 SNEGSKA (reference sequence). The CDR3 runs 13 residues. V was clipped by 6 bases and J by 2 bases, with 14 bases between them.